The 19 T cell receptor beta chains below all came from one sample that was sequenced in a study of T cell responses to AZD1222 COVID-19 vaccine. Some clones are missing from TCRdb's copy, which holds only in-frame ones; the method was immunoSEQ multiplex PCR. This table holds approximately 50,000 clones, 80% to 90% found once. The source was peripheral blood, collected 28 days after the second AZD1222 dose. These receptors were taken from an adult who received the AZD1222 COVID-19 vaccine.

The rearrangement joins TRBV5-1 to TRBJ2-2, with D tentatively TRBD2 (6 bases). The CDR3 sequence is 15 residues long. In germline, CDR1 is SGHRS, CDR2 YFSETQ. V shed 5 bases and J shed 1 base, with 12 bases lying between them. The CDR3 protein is CASSAGTLNTGELFF. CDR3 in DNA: TGCGCCAGCAGTGCCGGGACTCTGAACACCGGGGAGCTGTTTTTT.

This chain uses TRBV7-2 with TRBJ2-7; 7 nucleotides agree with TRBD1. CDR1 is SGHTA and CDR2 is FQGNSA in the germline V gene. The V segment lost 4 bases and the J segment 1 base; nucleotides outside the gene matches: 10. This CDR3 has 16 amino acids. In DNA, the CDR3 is TGTGCCAGCAGCTCTGGGACAGCCGCTAAGTCCTACGAGCAGTACTTC. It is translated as CASSSGTAAKSYEQYF. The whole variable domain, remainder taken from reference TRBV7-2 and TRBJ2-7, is GAGVSQSPSNKVTEKGKDVELRCDPISGHTALYWYRQSLGQGLEFLIYFQGNSAPDKSGLPSDRFSAERTGGSVSTLTIQRTQQEDSAVYLCASSSGTAAKSYEQYFGPGTRLTVT.

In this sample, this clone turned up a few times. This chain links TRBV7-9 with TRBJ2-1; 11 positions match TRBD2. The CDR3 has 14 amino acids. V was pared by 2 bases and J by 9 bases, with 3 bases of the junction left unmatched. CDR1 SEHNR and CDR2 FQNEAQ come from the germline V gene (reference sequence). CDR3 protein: CASSLLAGGGEQFF. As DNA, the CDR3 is TGTGCCAGCAGCTTACTAGCGGGAGGTGGTGAGCAGTTCTTC.

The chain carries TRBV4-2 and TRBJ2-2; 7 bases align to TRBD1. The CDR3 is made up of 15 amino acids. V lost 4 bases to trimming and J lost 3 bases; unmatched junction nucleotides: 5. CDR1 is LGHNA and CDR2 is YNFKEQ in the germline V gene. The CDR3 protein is CASSLQGRDTGELFF. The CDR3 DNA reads TGTGCCAGCAGCCTACAGGGGCGGGACACCGGGGAGCTGTTTTTT.

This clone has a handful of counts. CDR3 protein: CATDQALGSPLHF. The CDR3 nucleotides are TGCGCCACTGATCAGGCACTTGGTTCACCCCTCCACTTT. V and J are TRBV10-2 and TRBJ1-6; D unclear. The CDR3 extends over 13 amino acids. Germline V gene sequence: CDR1 WSHSY, CDR2 SAAADI. V was shortened by 10 bases and J by 9 bases, with 16 bases between the two germline ends.

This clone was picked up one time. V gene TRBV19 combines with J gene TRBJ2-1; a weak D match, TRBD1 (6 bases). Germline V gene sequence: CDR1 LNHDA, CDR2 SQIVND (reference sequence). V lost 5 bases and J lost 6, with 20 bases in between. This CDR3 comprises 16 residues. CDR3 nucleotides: TGTGCCAGTAGTTTCCCCCTAGGGACATTTGGCAATGAGCAGTTCTTC. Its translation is CASSFPLGTFGNEQFF.

In DNA, the CDR3 is TGTGCCAGCAGCTTGGACAGCGATCAGCCCCAGCATTTT. It is translated as CASSLDSDQPQHF. V usage is TRBV5-8 and J usage is TRBJ1-5; D is unclear. V shed 0 bases and J shed 5 bases, with 6 bases lying between them. This CDR3 has 13 residues. Germline V gene sequence: CDR1 SGHTS, CDR2 YDEGEE.

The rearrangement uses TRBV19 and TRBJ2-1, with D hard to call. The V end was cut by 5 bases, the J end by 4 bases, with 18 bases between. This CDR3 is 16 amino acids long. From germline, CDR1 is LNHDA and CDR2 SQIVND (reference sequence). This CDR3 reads CASSPQTTDLYNEQFF. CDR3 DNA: TGTGCCAGTAGTCCTCAAACCACAGACTTGTACAATGAGCAGTTCTTC.

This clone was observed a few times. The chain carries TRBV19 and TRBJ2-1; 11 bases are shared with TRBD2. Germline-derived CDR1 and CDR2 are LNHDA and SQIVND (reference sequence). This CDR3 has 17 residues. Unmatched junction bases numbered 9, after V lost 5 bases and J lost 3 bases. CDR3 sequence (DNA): TGTGCCAGTAGTGGATTAGCGGGAGGGCCGGTCTACAATGAGCAGTTCTTC. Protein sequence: CASSGLAGGPVYNEQFF.

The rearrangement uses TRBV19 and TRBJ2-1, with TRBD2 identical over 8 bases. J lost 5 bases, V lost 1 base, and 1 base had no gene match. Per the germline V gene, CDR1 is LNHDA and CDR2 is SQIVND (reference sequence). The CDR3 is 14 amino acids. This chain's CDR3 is CASSIVAGNNEQFF. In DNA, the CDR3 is TGTGCCAGTAGTATAGTAGCGGGAAACAATGAGCAGTTCTTC.

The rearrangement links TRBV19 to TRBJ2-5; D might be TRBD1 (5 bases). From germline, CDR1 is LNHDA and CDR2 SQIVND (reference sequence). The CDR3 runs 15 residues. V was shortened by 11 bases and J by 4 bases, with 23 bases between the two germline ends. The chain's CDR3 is CASTPGRVIGETQYF. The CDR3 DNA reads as TGTGCCTCTACCCCCGGCAGGGTCATAGGAGAGACCCAGTACTTC. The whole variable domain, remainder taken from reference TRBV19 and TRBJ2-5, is DGGITQSPKYLFRKEGQNVTLSCEQNLNHDAMYWYRQDPGQGLRLIYYSQIVNDFQKGDIAEGYSVSREKKESFPLTVTSAQKNPTAFYLCASTPGRVIGETQYFGPGTRLLVL.

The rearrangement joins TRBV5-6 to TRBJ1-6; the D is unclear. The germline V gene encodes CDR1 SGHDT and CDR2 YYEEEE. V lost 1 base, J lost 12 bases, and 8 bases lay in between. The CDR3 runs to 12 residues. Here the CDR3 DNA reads TGTGCCAGCAGCTTGTTGGCAAGACCCCTCCACTTT. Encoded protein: CASSLLARPLHF.

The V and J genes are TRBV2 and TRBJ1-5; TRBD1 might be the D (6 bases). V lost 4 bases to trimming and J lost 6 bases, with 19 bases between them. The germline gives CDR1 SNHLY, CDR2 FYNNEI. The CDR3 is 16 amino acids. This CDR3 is CASSVRDTRVGQPQHF. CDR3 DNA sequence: TGTGCCAGCAGTGTTCGGGACACTCGGGTCGGTCAGCCCCAGCATTTT.

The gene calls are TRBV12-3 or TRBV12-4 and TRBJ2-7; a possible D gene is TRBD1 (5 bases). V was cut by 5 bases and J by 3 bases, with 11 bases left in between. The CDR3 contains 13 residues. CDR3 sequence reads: CASSPTVVYEQYF. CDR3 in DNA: TGTGCCAGCAGTCCGACAGTTGTCTACGAGCAGTACTTC.

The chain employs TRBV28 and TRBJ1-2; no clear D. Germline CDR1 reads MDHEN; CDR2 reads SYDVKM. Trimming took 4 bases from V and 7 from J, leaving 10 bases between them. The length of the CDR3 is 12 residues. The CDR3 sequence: CASSSLEGGYTF. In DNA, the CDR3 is TGTGCCAGCAGTTCCCTTGAGGGTGGCTACACCTTC.

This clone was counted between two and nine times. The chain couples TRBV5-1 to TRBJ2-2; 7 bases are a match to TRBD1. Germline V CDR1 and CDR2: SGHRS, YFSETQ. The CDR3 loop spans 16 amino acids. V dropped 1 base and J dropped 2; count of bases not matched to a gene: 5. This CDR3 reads CASSLTGQPNTGELFF. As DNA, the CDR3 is TGCGCCAGCAGCTTGACGGGACAGCCAAACACCGGGGAGCTGTTTTTT. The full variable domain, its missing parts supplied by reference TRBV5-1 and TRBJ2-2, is KAGVTQTPRYLIKTRGQQVTLSCSPISGHRSVSWYQQTPGQGLQFLFEYFSETQRNKGNFPGRFSGRQFSNSRSEMNVSTLELGDSALYLCASSLTGQPNTGELFFGEGSRLTVL.

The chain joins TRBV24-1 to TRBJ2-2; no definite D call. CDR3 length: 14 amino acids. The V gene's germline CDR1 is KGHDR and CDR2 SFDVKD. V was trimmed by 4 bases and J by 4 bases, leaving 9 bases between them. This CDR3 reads CATSEWTSTGELFF. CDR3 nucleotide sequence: TGTGCCACCAGTGAGTGGACCTCCACCGGGGAGCTGTTTTTT.

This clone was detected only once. This chain's CDR3 is CASSSFRGTQYF. The CDR3 DNA reads as TGTGCCAGCAGCTCTTTCCGAGGGACCCAGTACTTC. This sequence joins TRBV7-2 and TRBJ2-5, with D hard to call. There are 12 residues in the CDR3. Trimming pared 4 bases from V and 7 bases from J, leaving 10 bases between. Germline V gives CDR1 SGHTA, CDR2 FQGNSA.

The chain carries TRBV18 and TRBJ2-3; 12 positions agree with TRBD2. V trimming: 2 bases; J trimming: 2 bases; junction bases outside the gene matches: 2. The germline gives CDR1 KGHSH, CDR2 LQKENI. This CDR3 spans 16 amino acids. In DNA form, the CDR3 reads TGTGCCAGCTCACCAGGACTAGCGGGGACCACAGATACGCAGTATTTT. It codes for CASSPGLAGTTDTQYF. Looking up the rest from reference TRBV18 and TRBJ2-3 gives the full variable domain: NAGVMQNPRHLVRRRGQEARLRCSPMKGHSHVYWYRQLPEEGLKFMVYLQKENIIDESGMPKERFSAEFPKEGPSILRIQQVVRGDSAAYFCASSPGLAGTTDTQYFGPGTRLTVL.